The 17 T cell receptor beta chains reported below all come from one sample, sequenced in a study of T cell responses to AZD1222 COVID-19 vaccine. Libraries were prepared by immunoSEQ multiplex PCR; TCRdb keeps only in-frame clonotypes and omits some of them. Found here are 180,000 or so clones, 94% of them singletons; the top ten hold approximately 0.6%. Sequencing was performed on peripheral blood, taken on day 0 of AZD1222 vaccination. Every receptor here comes from an adult in good health.

The chain recombines TRBV20-1 with TRBJ1-1; unclear D gene. The CDR3 is 9 residues long. Germline CDR1 and CDR2: DFQATT and SNEGSKA (reference sequence). V was trimmed by 3 bases and J by 5 bases, leaving 1 base between them. The CDR3 is CSASTEAFF. The CDR3 DNA sequence: TGCAGTGCTAGTACTGAAGCTTTCTTT.

The chain joins TRBV30 to TRBJ1-1; D gene uncertain. Per germline, CDR1 GTSNPN and CDR2 SVGIG (reference sequence). The CDR3 spans 12 residues. The ends were cut back, 6 bases at V and 9 bases at J, with 17 bases in the middle. CDR3 in amino acids: CACYPRTGKAFF. CDR3 nucleotide sequence: TGTGCCTGTTACCCAAGAACCGGGAAAGCTTTCTTT.

The gene calls are TRBV6-1 and TRBJ1-5; no reliable D call. The CDR3 is made up of 13 amino acids. Germline loops: CDR1 MNHNS, CDR2 SASEGT. V shed 1 base and J shed 7 bases, with 8 bases lying between them. Here the CDR3 reads CASSEEGNQPQHF. The CDR3 bases are TGTGCCAGCAGTGAAGAAGGTAACCAGCCCCAGCATTTT.

This chain uses TRBV27 with TRBJ2-5; D is possibly TRBD1 (5 bases). This CDR3 is built from 15 residues. Germline V gene data show CDR1 as MNHEY and CDR2 as SMNVEV (reference sequence). Trimming removed 3 bases at V and 4 bases at J, with 15 bases between. The CDR3 here is CASSFQGRVGETQYF. CDR3 nucleotides: TGTGCCAGCAGTTTCCAGGGTAGGGTGGGAGAGACCCAGTACTTC.

V is TRBV21-1 and J is TRBJ2-7; the DNA was not used to check the table's D call, TRBD2. TRBV21-1 is a listed pseudogene. This CDR3 comprises 14 residues. The CDR3 DNA is TGTGCCAGCACCGGGAGTCCAGTCTTCTACGAGCAGTACTTC. As protein: CASTGSPVFYEQYF.

The chain is built from TRBV30 and TRBJ1-2, with a weak D call TRBD1 (5 bases). Germline lookup yields CDR1 GTSNPN and CDR2 SVGIG (reference sequence). This CDR3 has 14 amino acids. Trimming removed 7 bases at V and 8 bases at J, with 23 bases between. The CDR3 is CAFAGTWPPGGYTF. The CDR3 DNA reads as TGTGCCTTTGCCGGGACTTGGCCCCCCGGGGGCTACACCTTC.

This clone was found once. The DNA for the CDR3 is TGTGCCAGCAGCCATTCGGGCACTGAAGCTTTCTTT. It yields the protein CASSHSGTEAFF. The chain carries TRBV3-1 (or the pseudogene TRBV3-2) and TRBJ1-1, with unresolved D. Germline CDR1 and CDR2: LGHDT and YNNKEL (reference sequence). Trimming removed 3 bases from V and 4 bases from J, with 6 bases in between. This CDR3 contains 12 residues.

The gene calls are TRBV2 and TRBJ1-4; D gene ambiguous. V shed 8 bases and J shed 6 bases, with 10 bases lying between them. Germline loops: CDR1 SNHLY, CDR2 FYNNEI. This CDR3 has 12 amino acids. CDR3 protein: CASGLGDEKLFF. CDR3 nucleotide sequence: TGTGCCAGCGGGCTCGGGGATGAAAAACTGTTTTTT.

V gene TRBV30 combines with J gene TRBJ2-1; D gene ambiguous. Germline-derived CDR1 and CDR2 are GTSNPN and SVGIG (reference sequence). CDR3 length: 11 amino acids. The V end lost 5 bases, the J end lost 6 bases, and 8 bases lay between the germline ends. CDR3 nucleotide sequence: TGTGCCTGGGGCAGTGCCAATGAGCAGTTCTTC. Its protein product is CAWGSANEQFF.

The chain combines TRBV9 with TRBJ2-7; 11 nucleotides agree with TRBD2. V was pared by 7 bases and J by 2 bases, with 8 bases of the junction left unmatched. The CDR3 contains 15 residues. CDR1 and CDR2 from the germline V gene are SGDLS and YYNGEE. The DNA for the CDR3 is TGTGCCAGCGGGCTAGGGACTAGCGGTCCCTACGAGCAGTACTTC. It specifies CASGLGTSGPYEQYF.

Remarks on this clone: The same CDR3 arises from other DNA sequences in this sample as well. The chain has TRBV5-5 and TRBJ2-7; unclear D gene. The CDR3 sequence is 12 residues long. V lost 2 bases, J lost 2 bases, and 5 bases lay in between. Germline CDR1 SGHKS, CDR2 YYEKEE (reference sequence). The CDR3 sequence is CASSLGTYEQYF. In DNA, the CDR3 is TGTGCCAGCAGCTTAGGAACCTACGAGCAGTACTTC.

V usage is TRBV27 and J usage is TRBJ2-1, with D possibly TRBD2 on 6 matching bases. The germline V gene encodes CDR1 MNHEY and CDR2 SMNVEV (reference sequence). V was shortened by 7 bases and J by 3 bases, with 16 bases between the two germline ends. The CDR3 spans 15 residues. Here the CDR3 reads CASMQREINYNEQFF. For the CDR3, the DNA is TGTGCCAGCATGCAACGGGAGATCAACTACAATGAGCAGTTCTTC.

The V call is TRBV27, the J call TRBJ1-6; 7 nucleotides line up with TRBD1. The CDR3 spans 15 residues. Germline values: CDR1 MNHEY, CDR2 SMNVEV (reference sequence). The ends lost 6 bases at V and 10 bases at J; junction bases unmatched: 12. CDR3 region: CASSPKQGPGSPLHF. In nucleotides, the CDR3 is TGTGCCAGCAGCCCTAAACAGGGGCCAGGATCACCCCTCCACTTT.

In its sample, this clone was seen once. V gene TRBV19 combines with J gene TRBJ1-2; maybe TRBD1 (5 bases). Germline CDR1 and CDR2: LNHDA and SQIVND (reference sequence). V was clipped by 0 bases and J by 2 bases, with 7 bases between them. The length of the CDR3 is 14 residues. The DNA for the CDR3 is TGTGCCAGTAGTATAGATAGACAGAACTATGGCTACACCTTC. Its translation is CASSIDRQNYGYTF.

The V and J genes are TRBV6-1 and TRBJ1-1, with 8 bases aligning to TRBD1. V gave up 0 bases and J gave up 8 bases; unmatched junction bases: 14. The CDR3 totals 17 residues. Germline loops: CDR1 MNHNS, CDR2 SASEGT. In nucleotides, the CDR3 is TGTGCCAGCAGTGAAGCGCTTTATGGGACAGGCGTGAACGAAGCTTTCTTT. It codes for CASSEALYGTGVNEAFF.

The chain is built from TRBV19 and TRBJ1-6; weak D call: TRBD1 (6 bases). The CDR3 totals 14 residues. CDR1 is LNHDA and CDR2 is SQIVND in the germline V gene (reference sequence). Trimming took 5 bases from V and 7 from J, leaving 12 bases between them. CDR3 bases: TGTGCCAGTAGTCCGAATGACAGGAATTCACCCCTCCACTTT. Amino acids: CASSPNDRNSPLHF.

Here the CDR3 reads CASSLQGRGLYEQFF. CDR3 DNA sequence: TGTGCCAGCAGCCTCCAGGGGAGAGGTTTGTACGAGCAGTTCTTC. The chain uses TRBV28 and TRBJ2-1; TRBD1 is a possible D gene (6 bases). Germline-derived CDR1 and CDR2 are MDHEN and SYDVKM. Trimming left V 6 bases short and J 10 bases short, with 22 bases between. CDR3 size: 15 residues.